A selection of T cell receptor beta chains follows, all from one sample in a study of shared clonotypes between healthy human individuals. Repertoires were generated with immunoSEQ multiplex PCR, while TCRdb's copy carries only in-frame clones and drops some. The table has about 1 million clones, about 80% seen once. The specimen sequenced was memory CD4+ T cells sorted from blood. The receptor set was obtained from a man aged 18 to 35 in good health. Both conserved end residues are part of each CDR3. Each record gives: J gene, V gene, clone size, D gene, CDR3 protein, CDR3 DNA. The D gene is left open where the match is weak. The listing skips clone size in some rows; elsewhere it reads once, few, many or a size class.

TRBJ1-4 | TRBV25-1 | NA | NA | CASRTVKGEKLFF | TGTGCCAGCAGGACGGTAAAAGGCGAAAAACTGTTTTTT
TRBJ2-7 | TRBV5-1 | NA | NA | CASSLGAGYEQYF | TGCGCCAGCAGCTTGGGAGCGGGCTACGAGCAGTACTTC
TRBJ2-7 | TRBV30 | NA | NA | CAWSVPLVISNEQYF | TGTGCCTGGAGTGTACCTCTGGTTATTTCTAACGAGCAGTACTTC
TRBJ1-2 | TRBV5-3 | NA | NA | CARSLGGSANYGYTF | TGTGCCAGAAGCTTGGGTGGCAGTGCTAACTATGGCTACACCTTC
TRBJ2-5 | TRBV5-4 | NA | NA | CASSLGSQETQYF | TGTGCCAGCAGCTTGGGCAGCCAAGAGACCCAGTACTTC
TRBJ2-3 | TRBV21-1 | NA | NA | CASSSLPGLAADTQYF | TGTGCCAGCAGCAGCCTGCCGGGACTAGCTGCAGATACGCAGTATTTT
TRBJ2-3 | TRBV28 | NA | TRBD1 | CASSTQGAADTQYF | TGTGCCAGCTCCACCCAGGGGGCGGCGGATACGCAGTATTTT
TRBJ2-7 | TRBV5-1 | NA | NA | CASSLEDPGSEEQYF | TGCGCCAGCAGCTTGGAGGACCCAGGGAGTGAGGAGCAGTACTTC
TRBJ2-5 | TRBV10-3 | NA | NA | CAISEFRGISAQYF | TGTGCCATCAGTGAGTTTAGGGGGATATCGGCCCAGTACTTC
TRBJ2-3 | TRBV5-1 | NA | TRBD1 | CASSPGQVSTDTQYF | TGCGCCAGCAGCCCTGGACAGGTTAGCACAGATACGCAGTATTTT
TRBJ1-3 | TRBV4-1 | NA | NA | CASSQGPQGQGGNTIYF | TGCGCCAGCAGCCAAGGGCCCCAAGGGCAGGGAGGAAACACCATATATTTT
TRBJ1-6 | TRBV18 | NA | NA | CASSLSGGGPNSPLHF | TGTGCCAGCTCACTCTCCGGCGGGGGACCCAATTCACCCCTCCACTTT
TRBJ2-4 | TRBV7-2 | NA | NA | CASSLNQGRENIQYF | TGTGCCAGCAGCTTGAACCAGGGACGCGAAAACATTCAGTACTTC
TRBJ2-1 | TRBV6-5 | NA | TRBD2 | CASTIMAGGNEQFF | TGTGCCAGCACCATTATGGCGGGAGGGAATGAGCAGTTCTTC
TRBJ1-6 | TRBV4-1 | NA | TRBD1 | CASSQDTGVSPLHF | TGCGCCAGCAGCCAAGATACAGGGGTCTCACCCCTCCACTTT
TRBJ1-2 | TRBV6-6 | many | NA | CAVRDDRTLGYTF | TGTGCCGTTCGGGACGACAGAACCCTCGGCTACACCTTC
TRBJ1-2 | TRBV4-3 | few | NA | CASSQDGKGGYTF | TGCGCCAGCAGCCAAGATGGGAAAGGGGGCTACACCTTC
TRBJ2-7 | TRBV7-9 | NA | NA | CASSLVVGSSYEQYF | TGTGCCAGCAGCTTAGTAGTTGGTAGCTCATACGAGCAGTACTTC
TRBJ1-1 | TRBV30 | NA | NA | CAWTYGASGTEAFF | TGTGCCTGGACGTACGGGGCATCGGGGACTGAAGCTTTCTTT
TRBJ2-1 | TRBV28 | NA | NA | CASTTYNEQFF | TGTGCCAGCACGACGTACAATGAGCAGTTCTTC
TRBJ1-3 | TRBV5-4 | NA | NA | CASSQDLPGSSSGNTIYF | TGTGCCAGCAGCCAAGATCTCCCGGGCAGCTCCTCTGGAAACACCATATATTTT
TRBJ2-4 | TRBV6-6 | NA | NA | CASTHGTTKNIQYF | TGTGCCAGCACCCACGGGACAACAAAAAACATTCAGTACTTC
TRBJ2-7 | TRBV7-6 | few | TRBD1 | CASSARQGDLDEQYF | TGTGCCAGCAGCGCTAGACAGGGGGATCTTGACGAGCAGTACTTC
TRBJ2-7 | TRBV7-8 | NA | TRBD1 | CASSRTGTSYEQYF | TGTGCCAGCAGCAGGACAGGTACCTCCTACGAGCAGTACTTC
TRBJ2-2 | TRBV5-1 | many | NA | CASSRQGLNTGELFF | TGCGCCAGCAGCCGCCAGGGGCTGAACACCGGGGAGCTGTTTTTT
TRBJ1-1 | TRBV5-1 | NA | TRBD1 | CASSRDRANTEAFF | TGCGCCAGCAGCCGGGACAGGGCGAACACTGAAGCTTTCTTT
TRBJ2-1 | TRBV4-2 | once | NA | CASSQVRAGEQFF | TGTGCCAGCAGCCAAGTCCGGGCAGGTGAGCAGTTCTTC
TRBJ1-1 | TRBV11-3 | few | NA | CASSLVGNTEAFF | TGTGCCAGCAGCTTAGTTGGGAACACTGAAGCTTTCTTT
TRBJ2-7 | TRBV6-1 | NA | TRBD2 | CAATTSGAYEQYF | TGTGCTGCCACCACTAGCGGAGCCTACGAGCAGTACTTC